Below are 11 T cell receptor beta chains sequenced from a single sample in a study of cytomegalovirus exposure and HLA in healthy donors. Amplification used 60 Vbeta primers and 13 Jbeta primers. Method: immunoSEQ multiplex PCR; TCRdb's copy keeps in-frame clones and lacks some. The data contain around 120,000 clones, roughly 70% of them singletons. The sequenced material came from PBMCs. These receptors all stem from a woman aged 45-65 years in good health and CMV-seropositive.

V is TRBV19 and J is TRBJ1-2; 8 nucleotides agree with TRBD1. The junction had 6 bases not matched to a gene; V was cut back by 4 bases and J by 2 bases. The CDR3 extends over 15 amino acids. Germline lookup yields CDR1 LNHDA and CDR2 SQIVND (reference sequence). In DNA form, the CDR3 reads TGTGCCAGTAGTACTGGACAGGGATTAAACTATGGCTACACCTTC. It codes for CASSTGQGLNYGYTF.

This chain uses TRBV4-2 with TRBJ2-3; TRBD2 matches at 13 bases. This CDR3 contains 17 residues. CDR1 is LGHNA and CDR2 is YNFKEQ in the germline V gene. Germline trimming cut 3 bases from V and 2 bases from J; bases unmatched to any gene: 5. The CDR3 loop is CASSQEGLAGPTDTQYF. The CDR3 DNA follows: TGTGCCAGCAGCCAGGAGGGACTAGCGGGGCCCACAGATACGCAGTATTTT.

This clone was detected once. The chain couples TRBV7-7 to TRBJ2-5; the match to TRBD1 covers 8 bases. The assigned J gene may be wrong: the sequence end matches TRBJ2-7 better. Germline CDR1 and CDR2: SSHAT and FNYEAQ (reference sequence). The CDR3 contains 14 residues. The CDR3 sequence: CASSFGQGDNEQYF. DNA for the CDR3: TGTGCCAGCAGCTTCGGACAGGGAGACAACGAGCAGTACTTC.

The J gene is TRBJ1-6, the V gene TRBV5-4; TRBD1 aligns across 9 bases. This CDR3 comprises 15 residues. In germline, CDR1 is SGHNT, CDR2 YYREEE (reference sequence). J was trimmed by 7 bases and V by 5 bases; bases with no gene match: 7. The CDR3 is CASRPTGGLNSPLHF. In DNA, the CDR3 is TGTGCCAGCAGACCCACAGGGGGCCTAAATTCACCCCTCCACTTT. Supplemented by reference TRBV5-4 and TRBJ1-6, the full variable domain reads ETGVTQSPTHLIKTRGQQVTLRCSSQSGHNTVSWYQQALGQGPQFIFQYYREEENGRGNFPPRFSGLQFPNYSSELNVNALELDDSALYLCASRPTGGLNSPLHFGNGTRLTVT.

The chain combines TRBV7-2 with TRBJ2-1; 14 nucleotides agree with TRBD2. Unmatched junction bases numbered 4, after V lost 5 bases and J lost 7 bases. The germline gives CDR1 SGHTA, CDR2 FQGNSA. The CDR3 runs 15 residues. The CDR3 DNA follows: TGTGCCAGCAGCACCCGGACTAGCGGGAGGAATGAGCAGTTCTTC. Its protein is CASSTRTSGRNEQFF.

This clone was seen just once. This chain joins TRBV7-2 and TRBJ2-1; 7 bases align to TRBD2. Germline V gene data show CDR1 as SGHTA and CDR2 as FQGNSA. Trimming cost V 1 base and J 4 bases; bases outside gene matches: 4. The CDR3 runs 15 residues. The CDR3 region has the DNA TGTGCCAGCAGCTTAGGGGCTAGCGGTTACAATGAGCAGTTCTTC. Translation: CASSLGASGYNEQFF.

CDR3 in DNA: TGTGCCAGCAGTTACTCCCAGGCTAACTATGGCTACACCTTC. This encodes CASSYSQANYGYTF. The genes are TRBV6-6 and TRBJ1-2; D not resolved. Germline V gene lookup returns CDR1 MNHNY and CDR2 SVGAGI (reference sequence). The V end lost 0 bases, the J end lost 0 bases, and 5 bases lay between the germline ends. This CDR3 is 14 amino acids long.

The genes are TRBV30 and TRBJ1-1; D unresolved. The CDR3 extends over 14 amino acids. Trimming took off 2 bases at V and 1 base at J, with 11 bases between the two ends. Looked up from germline, CDR1 is GTSNPN and CDR2 is SVGIG (reference sequence). The CDR3 loop is CAWSKNTPNTEAFF. The CDR3, as DNA: TGTGCCTGGAGTAAAAACACCCCGAACACTGAAGCTTTCTTT.

V and J are TRBV28 and TRBJ2-7, with 8 bases identical to TRBD1. Per germline, CDR1 MDHEN and CDR2 SYDVKM. This CDR3 is built from 19 residues. After removal of 1 base from V and 3 bases from J, the junction contained 17 bases not matched to a gene. The CDR3 is CASSLFLTATGVIHYEQYF. CDR3 DNA: TGTGCCAGCAGTTTATTCCTAACCGCGACAGGGGTTATTCACTACGAGCAGTACTTC.

V and J are TRBV7-2 and TRBJ1-5; D is ambiguous. V lost 2 bases to trimming and J lost 4 bases, with 3 bases between them. Germline V gene data show CDR1 as SGHTA and CDR2 as FQGNSA. The CDR3 spans 12 residues. In DNA, the CDR3 is TGTGCCAGCAGCTTATTAAATCAGCCCCAGCATTTT. Its protein is CASSLLNQPQHF.

This clone has only a few counts. The V call is TRBV13, the J call TRBJ2-7, with 7 positions matching TRBD2. With V trimmed by 8 bases and J by 2 bases, 6 bases remained unmatched. The CDR3 spans 13 residues. In germline, CDR1 is PRHDT, CDR2 FYEKMQ (reference sequence). The CDR3 loop is CASRGGTTYEQYF. CDR3 coding DNA: TGTGCCAGCCGTGGTGGGACTACCTACGAGCAGTACTTC.